These 27 T cell receptor beta chains share one sample of origin, sequenced in a study of OX40 agonist ivuxolimab in advanced cancers. Measured with immunoSEQ multiplex PCR; TCRdb has only the in-frame clones, and not every one. This table holds approximately 74,000 clones, over 75% found once. Specimen: CD4+ or CD8+ T cells sorted from blood, collected in a trial of the OX40 agonist ivuxolimab. Receptor source: an adult with an advanced solid tumor such as melanoma, head and neck, liver or kidney cancer.

The chain links TRBV4-3 to TRBJ2-5; 9 nucleotides match TRBD1. The CDR3 length is 15 residues. CDR1 LGHNA and CDR2 YSLEER come from the germline V gene. V shed 6 bases and J 2 bases; nucleotides not matched to a gene: 7. This CDR3 is CASSSGQGRQETQYF. CDR3 in DNA: TGCGCCAGCAGTTCTGGACAGGGGCGACAAGAGACCCAGTACTTC.

V gene TRBV30 combines with J gene TRBJ2-7, with 8 bases identical to TRBD1. Trimming took 4 bases from V and 2 from J; bases not matched to a gene: 10. Germline CDR1 reads GTSNPN; CDR2 reads SVGIG (reference sequence). There are 15 residues in the CDR3. This chain's CDR3 is CAWNPTGGYPYEQYF. Written as DNA, the CDR3 is TGTGCCTGGAACCCAACAGGGGGTTACCCCTACGAGCAGTACTTC. The full variable domain, its missing parts supplied by reference TRBV30 and TRBJ2-7, is SQTIHQWPATLVQPVGSPLSLECTVEGTSNPNLYWYRQAAGRGLQLLFYSVGIGQISSEVPQNLSASRPQDRQFILSSKKLLLSDSGFYLCAWNPTGGYPYEQYFGPGTRLTVT.

This chain links TRBV25-1 with TRBJ1-2, with no clear D. V was shortened by 4 bases and J by 8 bases, with 17 bases between the two germline ends. The CDR3 totals 14 residues. From germline, CDR1 is MGHDK and CDR2 SYGVNS. CDR3 residues: CASSGPPENRGYTF. The CDR3 DNA sequence: TGTGCCAGCAGTGGCCCCCCCGAGAACCGGGGCTACACCTTC.

The chain is built from TRBV5-6 and TRBJ2-7, with TRBD2 matching over 11 bases. V dropped 2 bases and J dropped 3; count of bases not matched to a gene: 4. Germline V gene sequence: CDR1 SGHDT, CDR2 YYEEEE. The CDR3 has 15 residues. DNA of the CDR3: TGTGCCAGCAGCTTTCTAGCGGGAGGAGTCTACGAGCAGTACTTC. This sequence encodes CASSFLAGGVYEQYF.

The chain combines TRBV5-4 with TRBJ1-1; D remains ambiguous. The germline CDR1 and CDR2 sequences are SGHNT and YYREEE (reference sequence). V lost 4 bases and J 0 bases, leaving 13 bases between the germline ends. CDR3 size: 15 residues. CDR3 loop: CASSLHGSMNTEAFF. The CDR3 nucleotides are TGTGCCAGCAGCCTTCATGGGAGTATGAACACTGAAGCTTTCTTT.

V gene TRBV6-1 combines with J gene TRBJ2-1; D perhaps matches TRBD2 (6 bases). The CDR3 sequence is 11 residues long. Germline V CDR1 and CDR2: MNHNS, SASEGT. V was shortened by 3 bases and J by 9 bases, with 6 bases between the two germline ends. The CDR3 coding sequence is TGTGCCAGCAGTGAGGAGGGTGAGCAGTTCTTC. This gives the protein CASSEEGEQFF.

This clone was seen a handful of times. The rearrangement uses TRBV29-1 and TRBJ2-7, with a weak D call TRBD1 (7 bases). CDR1 and CDR2 (germline): SQVTM, ANQGSEA. V was pared by 7 bases and J by 5 bases, with 21 bases between. The CDR3 spans 14 residues. The CDR3 DNA sequence: TGCAGCGCTCTATTTGACCGCGGGACAGACGAGCAGTACTTC. Encoded protein: CSALFDRGTDEQYF.

This clone has only one observation. The V and J genes are TRBV30 and TRBJ2-2; no firm D call. This CDR3 has 14 residues. Germline CDR1 is GTSNPN and CDR2 is SVGIG (reference sequence). V lost 0 bases and J 0 bases, leaving 5 bases between the germline ends. CDR3 region: CAWSVGANTGELFF. The CDR3 region has the DNA TGTGCCTGGAGTGTAGGTGCGAACACCGGGGAGCTGTTTTTT.

The table lists this clone with a count of one. The rearrangement uses TRBV30 and TRBJ2-1, with 7 bases matching TRBD2. The trim removed 1 base at V and 3 bases at J, leaving 3 bases unmatched. Germline V gene sequence: CDR1 GTSNPN, CDR2 SVGIG (reference sequence). CDR3 size: 14 residues. CDR3 protein: CAWSASGIYNEQFF. DNA for the CDR3: TGTGCCTGGAGTGCGAGCGGGATCTACAATGAGCAGTTCTTC.

V and J are TRBV6-5 and TRBJ1-6; D ambiguous. The CDR3 loop spans 14 amino acids. Trimming left V 0 bases short and J 7 bases short, with 7 bases between. CDR1 and CDR2 from the germline V gene are MNHEY and SVGAGI. The CDR3 is CASSYSARNSPLHF. The CDR3 region has the DNA TGTGCCAGCAGTTACTCAGCTAGAAATTCACCCCTCCACTTT.

The V gene is TRBV6-1, the J gene TRBJ2-5; D not certain. The germline V gene encodes CDR1 MNHNS and CDR2 SASEGT. The CDR3 has 17 amino acids. With 3 bases removed from V and 5 bases from J, the gap between germline ends came to 22 bases. The CDR3 spells CASSERSRAGLMETQYF. CDR3 bases: TGTGCCAGCAGTGAGCGCTCCCGAGCAGGCCTGATGGAGACCCAGTACTTC.

The rearrangement joins TRBV6-5 to TRBJ2-2; TRBD1 matches 7 bases. The CDR3 extends over 16 amino acids. After removal of 0 bases from V and 4 bases from J, the junction contained 5 bases not matched to a gene. Germline CDR1 is MNHEY and CDR2 is SVGAGI. The CDR3 coding sequence is TGTGCCAGCAGTTACTCCTGGACAGGATTCACCGGGGAGCTGTTTTTT. Translating gives CASSYSWTGFTGELFF.

CDR3 region: CASSLGPIRFSGLVSETQYF. The DNA of the CDR3 is TGCGCCAGCAGCTTGGGTCCTATCCGGTTCTCGGGTTTGGTGTCAGAGACCCAGTACTTC. The chain carries TRBV5-1 and TRBJ2-5; D gene ambiguous. The length of the CDR3 is 20 residues. Germline values: CDR1 SGHRS, CDR2 YFSETQ. The V end was cut by 0 bases, the J end by 4 bases, with 28 bases between.

This clone was seen once. The chain recombines TRBV4-2 with TRBJ1-3; D remains ambiguous. There are 13 residues in the CDR3. With 4 bases removed from V and 15 bases from J, the gap between germline ends came to 19 bases. CDR1 and CDR2 from the germline V gene are LGHNA and YNFKEQ. The CDR3 reads CASSLEGYSGRYF. The CDR3, as DNA: TGTGCCAGCAGCCTAGAAGGGTACTCAGGACGATATTTT.

The gene calls are TRBV5-1 and TRBJ2-7, with 8 bases lining up with TRBD2. V shed 4 bases, J shed 1 base, and the junction held 19 bases outside the gene matches. Germline CDR1 and CDR2: SGHRS and YFSETQ. The CDR3 spans 19 residues. In nucleotides, the CDR3 is TGCGCCAGCAGCCCATCAACCGGGACTAGGTTAATTAAATCCTACGAGCAGTACTTC. It translates to CASSPSTGTRLIKSYEQYF. Supplemented by reference TRBV5-1 and TRBJ2-7, the full variable domain reads KAGVTQTPRYLIKTRGQQVTLSCSPISGHRSVSWYQQTPGQGLQFLFEYFSETQRNKGNFPGRFSGRQFSNSRSEMNVSTLELGDSALYLCASSPSTGTRLIKSYEQYFGPGTRLTVT.

Notes on this clone: Relative to the germline gene, one junction end is altered; a read error may explain this. The V gene is TRBV18, the J gene TRBJ2-3, with 13 bases aligning to TRBD2. CDR3 length: 18 amino acids. Germline values: CDR1 KGHSH, CDR2 LQKENI. CDR3 coding DNA: TGTGCCAGCTCTCCACCTAGACTAGCGGGAGGTAGCACAGATACGCAGTATTTT. This sequence encodes CASSPPRLAGGSTDTQYF.

The rearrangement uses TRBV9 and TRBJ2-5, with D hard to call. CDR1 is SGDLS, CDR2 YYNGEE, per germline. Trimming removed 0 bases at V and 5 bases at J, with 8 bases between. The CDR3 covers 13 residues. In DNA form, the CDR3 reads TGTGCCAGCAGCGTAGCTACGAGGGAGACCCAGTACTTC. This codes for CASSVATRETQYF.

The chain employs TRBV11-2 and TRBJ2-7; D unclear. With 4 bases removed from V and 4 bases from J, the gap between germline ends came to 11 bases. The CDR3 length is 13 residues. Germline-derived CDR1 and CDR2 are SGHAT and FQNNGV. This CDR3 is CASSWAVGYEQYF. As DNA, the CDR3 is TGTGCCAGCAGCTGGGCAGTGGGTTACGAGCAGTACTTC.

The V call is TRBV27, the J call TRBJ2-1, with TRBD1 matching over 9 bases. Trimming cost V 5 bases and J 2 bases; bases outside gene matches: 4. This CDR3 has 15 residues. Germline CDR1 and CDR2: MNHEY and SMNVEV (reference sequence). This CDR3 is CASSPDRGTYNEQFF. CDR3 nucleotides: TGTGCCAGCAGTCCTGACAGGGGGACCTACAATGAGCAGTTCTTC.

The J gene is TRBJ2-2, the V gene TRBV7-9; 9 bases are a match to TRBD2. The germline CDR1 and CDR2 sequences are SEHNR and FQNEAQ (reference sequence). The junction had 11 bases not matched to a gene; V was cut back by 5 bases and J by 7 bases. The CDR3 is 16 residues long. The CDR3 reads CASSLPIAGAGGELFF. The CDR3 nucleotides are TGTGCCAGCAGCCTCCCAATAGCGGGAGCGGGCGGGGAGCTGTTTTTT.

The genes are TRBV4-3 and TRBJ2-1, with TRBD2 identical over 7 bases. Germline V gene lookup returns CDR1 LGHNA and CDR2 YSLEER. V gave up 4 bases and J gave up 5 bases; unmatched junction bases: 11. The CDR3 totals 16 residues. CDR3 in DNA: TGCGCCAGCAGCCCATTACCGGGACTAAGAGACAATGAGCAGTTCTTC. As protein: CASSPLPGLRDNEQFF.

The chain uses TRBV29-1 and TRBJ1-4; the match to TRBD1 covers 8 bases. Trimming cost V 7 bases and J 7 bases; bases outside gene matches: 8. The germline V gene has CDR1 SQVTM and CDR2 ANQGSEA. The CDR3 sequence is 13 residues long. For the CDR3, the DNA is TGCAGCGGAATAACAGGGGGTACTGAAAAACTGTTTTTT. Encoded protein: CSGITGGTEKLFF.

The chain is built from TRBV18 and TRBJ1-3; D uncertain. Trimming pared 4 bases from V and 3 bases from J, leaving 13 bases between. Germline values: CDR1 KGHSH, CDR2 LQKENI. This CDR3 comprises 15 residues. The CDR3 reads CASSQGGSNGNTIYF. DNA of the CDR3: TGTGCCAGCTCACAGGGAGGCAGCAATGGAAACACCATATATTTT.

This chain connects TRBV2 to TRBJ2-5; D unresolved. The V gene's germline CDR1 is SNHLY and CDR2 FYNNEI. Between the trimmed V and J ends, which lost 3 bases and 1 base, there was a span of 6 bases. The CDR3 runs to 13 residues. The CDR3 region is CASSDNRQETQYF. The DNA for the CDR3 is TGTGCCAGCAGTGATAACCGCCAAGAGACCCAGTACTTC.

This clone occurred once. The V and J genes are TRBV7-2 and TRBJ1-2, with 7 bases fitting TRBD1. V lost 2 bases to trimming and J lost 2 bases; unmatched junction nucleotides: 5. CDR1 and CDR2 from the germline V gene are SGHTA and FQGNSA. The CDR3 is 15 amino acids. This CDR3 reads CASSLFTGVNYGYTF. The CDR3 nucleotides read TGTGCCAGCAGCTTATTTACAGGGGTGAACTATGGCTACACCTTC.

CDR3 coding DNA: TGCAGCGTTCGACAGGGAATCATCTCTGAAGCTTTCTTT. Amino acid sequence: CSVRQGIISEAFF. The chain employs TRBV29-1 and TRBJ1-1, with 7 bases aligning to TRBD1. The V gene end was trimmed by 5 bases and the J gene end by 6 bases; junction bases not matched to a gene: 9. The CDR3 runs to 13 residues. CDR1 is SQVTM and CDR2 is ANQGSEA in the germline V gene.

The rearrangement links TRBV7-2 to TRBJ2-2; a weak D match, TRBD2 (5 bases). This CDR3 has 15 residues. V gave up 5 bases and J gave up 2 bases, with 12 bases separating them. CDR1 and CDR2 from the germline V gene are SGHTA and FQGNSA. CDR3 coding DNA: TGTGCCAGCAGCCTCCAGAGCGGTAACACCGGGGAGCTGTTTTTT. Translated: CASSLQSGNTGELFF.